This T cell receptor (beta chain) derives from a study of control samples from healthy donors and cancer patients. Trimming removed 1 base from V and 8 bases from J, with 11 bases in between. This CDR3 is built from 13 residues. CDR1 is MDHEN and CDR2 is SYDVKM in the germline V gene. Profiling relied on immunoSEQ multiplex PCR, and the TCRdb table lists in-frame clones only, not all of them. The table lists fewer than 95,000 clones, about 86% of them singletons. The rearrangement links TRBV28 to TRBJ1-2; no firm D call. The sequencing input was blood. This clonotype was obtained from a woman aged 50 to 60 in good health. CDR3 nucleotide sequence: TGTGCCAGCAGTTTATCTTTCCCCGACGGCTACACCTTC. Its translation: CASSLSFPDGYTF.